This TCR beta chain was profiled in a study of T cell changes during pregnancy in multiple sclerosis (dated by TCRdb to about 2019). For context, the study as a whole: The study looked at changes in the T cell repertoire across pregnancy in women with multiple sclerosis.

To note about this clone: Its antigen remains unidentified. No per-base quality is available; no much larger clone lies one base away.

The library was made by the immunoSEQ multiplex PCR assay. TCRdb's version of the immuneACCESS table is confined to in-frame rearrangements and falls short of the full clone set. An unresolved V gene accounts for under half of the shortfall where checked; the remainder is of unknown origin. The sample data list 50,000 to 65,000 clones, and roughly 90% of these were observed just once. The ten largest clones capture approximately 2.8% of the sample. The CDR3 goes from the cysteine to the phenylalanine over 16 residues. The kept DNA is CDR3 alone, 48 bases in frame from the first base. V is shortened by 0 bases, J by 1 base, and the region joining them spans 11 bases. The germline V gene yields SNHLY for CDR1 and FYNNEI for CDR2.

The chain couples TRBV2 to TRBJ2-3; TRBD1 is perhaps the D gene, given 6 matching bases. This clonotype originated in a female donor with multiple sclerosis, enrolled in a pregnancy study. The sequenced sample was CD8+ T cells from peripheral blood mononuclear cells, obtained before pregnancy. Here the CDR3 is given as CASSEADGGGTDTQYF. The nucleotide sequence reads TGTGCCAGCAGTGAAGCGGATGGGGGCGGCACAGATACGCAGTATTTT. Supplemented by the reference TRBV2 and TRBJ2-3 proteins around the CDR3, the complete variable domain is EPEVTQTPSHQVTQMGQEVILRCVPISNHLYFYWYRQILGQKVEFLVSFYNNEISEKSEIFDDQFSVERPDGSNFTLKIRSTKLEDSAMYFCASSEADGGGTDTQYFGPGTRLTVL.